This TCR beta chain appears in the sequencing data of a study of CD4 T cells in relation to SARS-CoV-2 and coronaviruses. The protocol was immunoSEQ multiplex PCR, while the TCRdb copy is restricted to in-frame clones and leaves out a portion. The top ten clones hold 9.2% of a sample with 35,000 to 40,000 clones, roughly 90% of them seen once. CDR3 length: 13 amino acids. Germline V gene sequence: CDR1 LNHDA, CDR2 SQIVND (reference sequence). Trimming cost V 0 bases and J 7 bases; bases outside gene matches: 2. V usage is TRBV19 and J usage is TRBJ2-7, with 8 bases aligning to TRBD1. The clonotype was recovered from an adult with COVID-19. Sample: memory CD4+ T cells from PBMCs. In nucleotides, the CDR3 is TGTGCCAGTAGTATAGACAGGGGGCGGGAGCAGTACTTC. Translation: CASSIDRGREQYF.